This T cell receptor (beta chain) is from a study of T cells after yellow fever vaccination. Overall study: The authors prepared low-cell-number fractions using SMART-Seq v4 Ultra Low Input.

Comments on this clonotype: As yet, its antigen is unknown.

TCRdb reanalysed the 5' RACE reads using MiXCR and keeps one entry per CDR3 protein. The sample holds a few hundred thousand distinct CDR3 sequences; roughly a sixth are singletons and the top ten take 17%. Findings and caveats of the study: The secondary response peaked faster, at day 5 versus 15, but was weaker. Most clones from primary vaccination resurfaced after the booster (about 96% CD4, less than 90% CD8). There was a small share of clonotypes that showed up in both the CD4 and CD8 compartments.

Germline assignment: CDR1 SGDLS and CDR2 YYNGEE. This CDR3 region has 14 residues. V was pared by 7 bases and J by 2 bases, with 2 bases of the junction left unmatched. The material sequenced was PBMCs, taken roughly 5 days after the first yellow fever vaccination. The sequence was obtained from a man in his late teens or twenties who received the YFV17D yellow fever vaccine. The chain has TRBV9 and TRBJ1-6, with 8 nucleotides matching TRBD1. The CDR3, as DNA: TGTGCCAGCCGCAGGGGGCCCTATAATTCACCCCTCCACTTT. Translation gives CASRRGPYNSPLHF.